The count of the clone carrying this TCR beta chain is one. TCRdb keeps only in-frame clones here, not all; method: immunoSEQ multiplex PCR. The sample records over 350,000 clones, approximately 90% being singletons. The sample comes from a study of blood T cell repertoires in COVID-19. Study information: The analysed material was cDNA or gDNA that came from T cells, B-cell-depleted T cells, or PBMCs.

This TCR derives from a woman younger than 45 with acute or convalescent COVID-19. Sequencing used peripheral blood.

The CDR3 is CASSRGPDRGVGELFF. The CDR3 coding sequence is TGTGCCAGCAGCCGCGGACCTGACAGGGGCGTCGGGGAGCTGTTTTTT. The chain carries TRBV5-4 and TRBJ2-2, with 8 positions matching TRBD1. The CDR3 runs to 16 residues. The germline CDR1 and CDR2 sequences are SGHNT and YYREEE (reference sequence). The V segment lost 4 bases and the J segment 7 bases; nucleotides outside the gene matches: 12.